The 29 T cell receptor beta chains given below trace back to one sample, sequenced in a study of T cell changes during pregnancy in multiple sclerosis. Assay used: immunoSEQ multiplex PCR; TCRdb lists only in-frame clones, some missing. The table records 35,000 to 50,000 clones, roughly 80% of them present only once. The sample was CD4+ T cells from peripheral blood mononuclear cells, taken before pregnancy. Receptors originate from a female donor with multiple sclerosis, enrolled in a pregnancy study.

The V and J genes are TRBV5-1 and TRBJ2-2; 8 nucleotides match TRBD1. J was trimmed by 1 base and V by 4 bases; bases with no gene match: 3. Germline lookup yields CDR1 SGHRS and CDR2 YFSETQ. The CDR3 covers 15 residues. The CDR3 sequence is CASSQGQENTGELFF. The CDR3 DNA reads TGCGCCAGCAGCCAGGGACAGGAGAACACCGGGGAGCTGTTTTTT.

The chain joins TRBV6-1 to TRBJ1-2, with 10 bases aligning to TRBD1. Germline V CDR1 and CDR2: MNHNS, SASEGT. The CDR3 is 12 amino acids. The V segment lost 6 bases and the J segment 7 bases; nucleotides outside the gene matches: 2. In DNA, the CDR3 is TGTGCCAGCAGCGGGACAGGGGTTGGCTACACCTTC. Amino acid sequence: CASSGTGVGYTF.

The genes are TRBV6-4 and TRBJ2-5, with TRBD2 identical over 7 bases. CDR3 size: 15 residues. The junction had 7 bases not matched to a gene; V was cut back by 5 bases and J by 1 base. The germline gives CDR1 MRHNA, CDR2 SNTAGT. The chain's CDR3 is CASSPKAGTQETQYF. The CDR3 DNA sequence: TGTGCCAGCAGTCCAAAAGCGGGGACCCAAGAGACCCAGTACTTC.

The chain couples TRBV7-9 to TRBJ2-5, with D perhaps TRBD1 (5 bases). V lost 8 bases and J 4 bases, leaving 17 bases between the germline ends. This CDR3 is 14 amino acids long. CDR1 and CDR2 (germline): SEHNR, FQNEAQ (reference sequence). The CDR3 DNA sequence: TGTGCCAGCGCTCAGGGCAGGGCACCAGAGACCCAGTACTTC. Its translation: CASAQGRAPETQYF. Full variable domain (remainder filled in from reference TRBV7-9 and TRBJ2-5): DTGVSQNPRHKITKRGQNVTFRCDPISEHNRLYWYRQTLGQGPEFLTYFQNEAQLEKSRLLSDRFSAERPKGSFSTLEIQRTEQGDSAMYLCASAQGRAPETQYFGPGTRLLVL.

V is TRBV7-2 and J is TRBJ2-1; D perhaps matches TRBD1 (5 bases). V was pared by 4 bases and J by 7 bases, with 11 bases between. CDR1 and CDR2 (germline): SGHTA, FQGNSA. CDR3 size: 13 residues. The DNA of the CDR3 is TGTGCCAGCAGCTCCCCAGGGTTGAATGAGCAGTTCTTC. This sequence encodes CASSSPGLNEQFF. Using reference TRBV7-2 and TRBJ2-1 for the parts outside the CDR3, the full variable domain is GAGVSQSPSNKVTEKGKDVELRCDPISGHTALYWYRQSLGQGLEFLIYFQGNSAPDKSGLPSDRFSAERTGGSVSTLTIQRTQQEDSAVYLCASSSPGLNEQFFGPGTRLTVL.

The chain links TRBV16 to TRBJ2-1, with 7 nucleotides matching TRBD1. The J segment lost 2 bases and the V segment lost 0 bases, leaving 7 bases of the junction unmatched. The CDR3 is 17 residues long. CDR1 KGHSY and CDR2 FQNENV come from the germline V gene. The CDR3 is CASSQSPGTAAYNEQFF. For the CDR3, the DNA is TGTGCCAGCAGCCAATCTCCTGGGACAGCGGCCTACAATGAGCAGTTCTTC.

V and J are TRBV10-3 and TRBJ1-6, with D maybe TRBD1 (6 bases). Germline assignment: CDR1 ENHRY and CDR2 SYGVKD. CDR3 length: 15 amino acids. The V and J ends lost 7 bases and 8 bases respectively, with 18 bases between them. CDR3 region: CAITQKGGQDSPLHF. As DNA, the CDR3 is TGTGCCATCACCCAAAAAGGGGGTCAAGATTCACCCCTCCACTTT.

For this clone: Other DNA sequences of this sample code for an identical CDR3. V and J are TRBV7-2 and TRBJ2-7; TRBD2 agrees at 7 bases. The CDR3 sequence is 14 residues long. V shed 3 bases and J 6 bases; nucleotides not matched to a gene: 8. CDR1 is SGHTA and CDR2 is FQGNSA in the germline V gene. The CDR3 here is CASSLGGGPSEQYF. CDR3 bases: TGTGCCAGCAGCTTGGGGGGGGGTCCCTCCGAGCAGTACTTC.

The chain combines TRBV30 with TRBJ1-2; the D gene is possibly TRBD1 (6 bases). The V end was cut by 4 bases, the J end by 8 bases, with 20 bases between. The CDR3 length is 14 residues. Looked up from germline, CDR1 is GTSNPN and CDR2 is SVGIG (reference sequence). CDR3 in amino acids: CAWTRDTHSRGYTF. In nucleotides, the CDR3 is TGTGCCTGGACCCGGGACACCCACTCGCGGGGCTACACCTTC.

The V gene is TRBV7-8, the J gene TRBJ1-1; a possible D gene is TRBD1 (5 bases). This CDR3 spans 12 amino acids. The V end was cut by 5 bases, the J end by 8 bases, with 12 bases between. Germline-derived CDR1 and CDR2 are SGHVS and FQNEAQ. The CDR3 is CASSIQGGEAFF. CDR3 nucleotides: TGTGCCAGCAGCATCCAGGGTGGAGAAGCTTTCTTT.

This sequence joins TRBV19 and TRBJ1-4, with unresolved D. The length of the CDR3 is 14 residues. With 3 bases removed from V and 6 bases from J, the gap between germline ends came to 11 bases. Germline assignment: CDR1 LNHDA and CDR2 SQIVND (reference sequence). The CDR3 bases are TGTGCCAGTAGTATGAGAGGAAACTATGAAAAACTGTTTTTT. Protein sequence: CASSMRGNYEKLFF.

This chain links TRBV30 with TRBJ1-3; TRBD1 matches 12 bases. The V and J ends lost 2 bases and 2 bases, in that order; junction bases with no gene match: 4. The CDR3 sequence is 16 residues long. Germline V gives CDR1 GTSNPN, CDR2 SVGIG (reference sequence). The CDR3 sequence is CAWSKGQGAAGNTIYF. For the CDR3, the DNA is TGTGCCTGGAGTAAGGGACAGGGGGCTGCTGGAAACACCATATATTTT.

Concerning this clone itself: It is unclear where the CDR3 begins or ends on the DNA, so no DNA is shown, and the CDR3 is as TCRdb lists it. V and J are TRBV10-1 and TRBJ2-4; TRBD2, the table's D call, was not compared with the DNA. The CDR3 adds up to 13 amino acids, both ends counted. The germline gives CDR1 WNHNN, CDR2 SYGVQD (reference sequence). CDR3 protein: CASSSSGKNIQYF.

The chain joins TRBV7-2 to TRBJ1-2; no clear D gene. The CDR3 totals 12 residues. The V end lost 2 bases, the J end lost 3 bases, and 4 bases lay between the germline ends. Germline CDR1 is SGHTA and CDR2 is FQGNSA. The chain's CDR3 is CASSLSDYGYTF. The DNA of the CDR3 is TGTGCCAGCAGCTTATCCGACTATGGCTACACCTTC.

The rearrangement links TRBV18 to TRBJ2-7; TRBD2 matches 7 bases. Germline V gene sequence: CDR1 KGHSH, CDR2 LQKENI. This CDR3 comprises 15 residues. The junction had 4 bases not matched to a gene; V was cut back by 0 bases and J by 2 bases. The CDR3 reads CASSPPRDYTYEQYF. The CDR3 DNA reads as TGTGCCAGCTCACCACCTCGGGACTACACCTACGAGCAGTACTTC.

The chain combines TRBV6-6 with TRBJ1-4; 7 bases map to TRBD1. With V trimmed by 0 bases and J by 4 bases, 5 bases remained unmatched. The CDR3 runs to 16 residues. Germline V gene data show CDR1 as MNHNY and CDR2 as SVGAGI (reference sequence). The CDR3 coding sequence is TGTGCCAGCAGTTACTCAGGGACAGAGGATAATGAAAAACTGTTTTTT. Encoded protein: CASSYSGTEDNEKLFF.

The rearrangement links TRBV7-9 to TRBJ2-4, with TRBD1 as a possible D gene (5 bases). Deletions cut 1 base from V and 0 bases from J, with 16 bases between. Germline lookup yields CDR1 SEHNR and CDR2 FQNEAQ (reference sequence). This CDR3 contains 18 residues. CDR3 protein: CASSLVKMQGRAKNIQYF. The DNA of the CDR3 is TGTGCCAGCAGCTTAGTGAAGATGCAGGGAAGAGCCAAAAACATTCAGTACTTC.

The rearrangement joins TRBV6-1 to TRBJ1-2; unclear D gene. The CDR3 extends over 14 amino acids. V was trimmed by 2 bases and J by 4 bases, leaving 11 bases between them. The germline gives CDR1 MNHNS, CDR2 SASEGT. CDR3 residues: CASSEPLGLYGYTF. DNA of the CDR3: TGTGCCAGCAGTGAACCCCTTGGGCTCTATGGCTACACCTTC.

The chain links TRBV30 to TRBJ1-5; D gene unclear. V lost 5 bases and J 5 bases, leaving 13 bases between the germline ends. CDR3 length: 13 amino acids. The germline CDR1 and CDR2 sequences are GTSNPN and SVGIG (reference sequence). CDR3 DNA: TGTGCCTGGGGCTTGCGGGCCGATCAGCCCCAGCATTTT. It translates to CAWGLRADQPQHF.

The V and J genes are TRBV5-4 and TRBJ2-3, with 8 nucleotides matching TRBD2. The V gene end was trimmed by 1 base and the J gene end by 2 bases; junction bases not matched to a gene: 9. The germline gives CDR1 SGHNT, CDR2 YYREEE (reference sequence). The CDR3 is made up of 17 amino acids. CDR3 in amino acids: CASSLFSRGAYTDTQYF. CDR3 sequence (DNA): TGTGCCAGCAGCTTGTTTTCGCGGGGGGCTTACACAGATACGCAGTATTTT.

The chain couples TRBV7-8 to TRBJ1-5; D might be TRBD1 (5 bases). Per the germline V gene, CDR1 is SGHVS and CDR2 is FQNEAQ. The CDR3 loop spans 14 amino acids. Between the trimmed V and J ends, which lost 1 base and 7 bases, there was a span of 11 bases. The chain's CDR3 is CASSLGAGRQPQHF. The CDR3 region has the DNA TGTGCCAGCAGCTTAGGCGCAGGGAGGCAGCCCCAGCATTTT. The full variable domain, in which reference TRBV7-8 and TRBJ1-5 provide the parts outside the CDR3, is GAGVSQSPRYKVAKRGQDVALRCDPISGHVSLFWYQQALGQGPEFLTYFQNEAQLDKSGLPSDRFFAERPEGSVSTLKIQRTQQEDSAVYLCASSLGAGRQPQHFGDGTRLSIL.

V and J are TRBV7-2 and TRBJ1-2; 7 nucleotides match TRBD1. The CDR3 is 14 residues long. Germline-derived CDR1 and CDR2 are SGHTA and FQGNSA. Unmatched junction bases numbered 3, after V lost 3 bases and J lost 2 bases. As DNA, the CDR3 is TGTGCCAGCAGCTTCGACAGGGCCAACTATGGCTACACCTTC. Translated, it gives CASSFDRANYGYTF.

J is TRBJ1-1 and V is TRBV5-6; 7 bases agree with TRBD1. In germline, CDR1 is SGHDT, CDR2 YYEEEE. V shed 2 bases, J shed 2 bases, and the junction held 9 bases outside the gene matches. The CDR3 sequence is 16 residues long. Written as DNA, the CDR3 is TGTGCCAGCAGCTTTCTCGGCGACAGGGATAACACTGAAGCTTTCTTT. It encodes CASSFLGDRDNTEAFF.

The V gene is TRBV30, the J gene TRBJ1-2, with D maybe TRBD1 (5 bases). V was cut by 3 bases and J by 2 bases, with 13 bases left in between. CDR1 and CDR2 from the germline V gene are GTSNPN and SVGIG (reference sequence). The CDR3 is 14 residues long. The CDR3 spells CAWRRGDGNYGYTF. DNA for the CDR3: TGTGCCTGGAGGCGGGGGGACGGGAACTATGGCTACACCTTC.

The chain uses TRBV18 and TRBJ1-4, with D hard to call. This CDR3 region has 15 residues. The V gene's germline CDR1 is KGHSH and CDR2 LQKENI. Trimming pared 3 bases from V and 4 bases from J, leaving 12 bases between. The CDR3 reads CASSPRVHDNEKLFF. CDR3 nucleotide sequence: TGTGCCAGCTCACCGCGTGTCCATGATAATGAAAAACTGTTTTTT. Looking up the rest from reference TRBV18 and TRBJ1-4 gives the full variable domain: NAGVMQNPRHLVRRRGQEARLRCSPMKGHSHVYWYRQLPEEGLKFMVYLQKENIIDESGMPKERFSAEFPKEGPSILRIQQVVRGDSAAYFCASSPRVHDNEKLFFGSGTQLSVL.

J is TRBJ2-3 and V is TRBV6-5; D remains unclear. This CDR3 is 13 amino acids long. Germline lookup yields CDR1 MNHEY and CDR2 SVGAGI. V gave up 1 base and J gave up 5 bases, with 7 bases separating them. The CDR3 sequence: CASSYLRRDTQYF. For the CDR3, the DNA is TGTGCCAGCAGTTACTTGAGGCGAGATACGCAGTATTTT.

In this sample, this clone turned up a few times. The genes are TRBV11-3 and TRBJ2-7; D perhaps matches TRBD1 (6 bases). Deletions cut 9 bases from V and 9 bases from J, with 18 bases between. Germline CDR1 is SGHNT and CDR2 is YENEEA. The CDR3 consists of 12 residues. The DNA for the CDR3 is TGTGCCAGTGTAAGGGACATCCAGAGGCAGTACTTC. It is translated as CASVRDIQRQYF.

This chain links TRBV19 with TRBJ1-5; 7 bases match TRBD1. Losses at the gene ends were 6 bases for V and 3 bases for J; bases not matched to a gene: 8. The CDR3 spans 15 residues. CDR1 is LNHDA and CDR2 is SQIVND in the germline V gene (reference sequence). This CDR3 is CASSRTGQTNQPQHF. CDR3 sequence (DNA): TGTGCCAGTAGCCGGACAGGCCAAACCAATCAGCCCCAGCATTTT.

The V call is TRBV6-6, the J call TRBJ2-7, with TRBD1 matching over 9 bases. The CDR3 sequence is 15 residues long. CDR1 and CDR2 from the germline V gene are MNHNY and SVGAGI (reference sequence). Trimming cost V 6 bases and J 3 bases; bases outside gene matches: 9. Here the CDR3 reads CASSLAQGAGYEQYF. The CDR3 nucleotides read TGTGCCAGCAGCCTAGCACAGGGGGCGGGCTACGAGCAGTACTTC.